Presented here are 31 T cell receptor beta chains from one specimen sequenced in a study of CD8 T cells in Susac syndrome. When the RNA was reverse transcribed, random hexamers were used with an input of about 0.5 to 1 ug. TCRdb fed the immunoSEQ multiplex PCR reads into MiXCR, producing one record per CDR3 protein. The table shows fewer than 150,000 distinct CDR3 sequences, with 90% to 95% occurring only once. The sequenced sample consisted of CD8+ T cells from PBMCs. Receptors originate from a human donor with multiple sclerosis.

The chain uses TRBV20-1 and TRBJ2-7, with 9 bases lining up with TRBD2. This CDR3 has 16 residues. V lost 5 bases, J lost 5 bases, and 16 bases stayed unmatched. Germline V gene data show CDR1 as DFQATT and CDR2 as SNEGSKA (reference sequence). The CDR3 coding sequence is TGCAGTGCTCCCGGGGGCGGGAGGGCCTTGTTGGACGAGCAGTACTTC. The encoded protein is CSAPGGGRALLDEQYF.

The chain couples TRBV6-5 to TRBJ2-4, with TRBD2 matching over 13 bases. CDR3 size: 16 residues. V was pared by 4 bases and J by 12 bases, with 12 bases of the junction left unmatched. Germline CDR1 MNHEY, CDR2 SVGAGI. The CDR3 DNA reads TGTGCCAGCAGTTCCCGACTAGCGGGAGGCGTCGATACTCAGTACTTC. Protein sequence: CASSSRLAGGVDTQYF.

The V gene is TRBV29-1, the J gene TRBJ2-2; D is perhaps TRBD1 or TRBD2 (5 bases each). Germline CDR1 and CDR2: SQVTM and ANQGSEA. The CDR3 extends over 15 amino acids. V was pared by 6 bases and J by 4 bases, with 18 bases between. The CDR3: CSVKGTAGTTGELFF. CDR3 DNA: TGCAGCGTGAAAGGGACCGCTGGTACCACCGGGGAGCTGTTTTTT.

The CDR3, as DNA: TGCAGCGTTGAGGTCCCAGAGCGGAATGAGCAGTTCTTC. The encoded protein is CSVEVPERNEQFF. V is TRBV29-1 and J is TRBJ2-1, with a possible D match to TRBD2 (5 bases). V gave up 3 bases and J gave up 7 bases, with 13 bases separating them. Germline-derived CDR1 and CDR2 are SQVTM and ANQGSEA. The CDR3 sequence is 13 residues long.

V gene TRBV7-2 combines with J gene TRBJ2-5; 13 bases align to TRBD2. The CDR3 loop spans 18 amino acids. The J segment lost 2 bases and the V segment lost 2 bases, leaving 8 bases of the junction unmatched. Germline V gene data show CDR1 as SGHTA and CDR2 as FQGNSA. The CDR3 loop reads CASSLYSRGLAGQETQYF. DNA for the CDR3: TGTGCCAGCAGCTTATATAGTCGGGGACTAGCGGGACAAGAGACCCAGTACTTC.

The rearrangement uses TRBV2 and TRBJ2-3; TRBD1 aligns across 7 bases. V trimming: 4 bases; J trimming: 2 bases; junction bases outside the gene matches: 9. This CDR3 has 16 amino acids. CDR1 is SNHLY and CDR2 is FYNNEI in the germline V gene. The chain's CDR3 is CASSVRDRQDTDTQYF. In nucleotides, the CDR3 is TGTGCCAGCAGTGTCCGGGACAGACAAGACACAGATACGCAGTATTTT.

The rearrangement links TRBV7-2 to TRBJ2-5, with a tentative D call TRBD1 (5 bases). V lost 0 bases and J 3 bases, leaving 17 bases between the germline ends. CDR1 and CDR2 from the germline V gene are SGHTA and FQGNSA. The CDR3 length is 17 residues. The CDR3 sequence: CASSLAEPGWGEETQYF. The CDR3 DNA sequence: TGTGCCAGCAGCTTAGCCGAACCAGGGTGGGGCGAAGAGACCCAGTACTTC.

The chain employs TRBV29-1 and TRBJ2-1, with D hard to call. V was cut by 2 bases and J by 2 bases, with 7 bases left in between. This CDR3 comprises 13 residues. Per germline, CDR1 SQVTM and CDR2 ANQGSEA. As DNA, the CDR3 is TGCAGCGTTGAATTGCCAGCCTACAATGAGCAGTTCTTC. Protein: CSVELPAYNEQFF.

The chain joins TRBV19 to TRBJ1-2, with a tentative D call TRBD1 (5 bases). The germline V and J ends were trimmed by 5 bases and 7 bases, with 20 bases remaining between them. The length of the CDR3 is 15 residues. Germline CDR1 LNHDA, CDR2 SQIVND (reference sequence). The CDR3 sequence: CASSPPGRAGVGYTF. In DNA, the CDR3 is TGTGCCAGTAGTCCCCCAGGGCGAGCAGGCGTTGGCTACACCTTC.

V and J are TRBV19 and TRBJ1-2; D gene uncertain. Trimming took 4 bases from V and 4 from J, leaving 10 bases between them. CDR1 and CDR2 (germline): LNHDA, SQIVND (reference sequence). The CDR3 sequence is 13 residues long. CDR3 residues: CASSTRSTYGYTF. CDR3 in DNA: TGTGCCAGTAGTACCAGGTCGACCTATGGCTACACCTTC.

This chain uses TRBV13 with TRBJ1-2, with a tentative D call TRBD1 (6 bases). Trimming shortened V by 4 bases and J by 6 bases, and 12 bases separated the two germline ends. CDR3 length: 13 residues. Germline V lookup: CDR1 PRHDT, CDR2 FYEKMQ (reference sequence). CDR3 residues: CASSSDRGDGYTF. The CDR3, as DNA: TGTGCCAGCAGCTCGGACAGAGGGGATGGCTACACCTTC.

This clonotype was seen only once. J is TRBJ2-7 and V is TRBV11-2, with D maybe TRBD2 (7 bases). V lost 1 base and J 3 bases, leaving 10 bases between the germline ends. Germline V gene sequence: CDR1 SGHAT, CDR2 FQNNGV. The CDR3 totals 14 residues. The CDR3 here is CASSLAGEGYEQYF. For the CDR3, the DNA is TGTGCCAGCAGCTTAGCAGGGGAGGGCTACGAGCAGTACTTC.

This clonotype appeared once. This chain links TRBV29-1 with TRBJ2-3; no clear D gene. Germline CDR1 is SQVTM and CDR2 is ANQGSEA. Trimming shortened V by 1 base and J by 0 bases, and 8 bases separated the two germline ends. The CDR3 runs 14 residues. CDR3 nucleotides: TGCAGCGTTGAAGGAATTGAGAGCACAGATACGCAGTATTTT. Translated, it gives CSVEGIESTDTQYF.

The rearrangement joins TRBV7-9 to TRBJ2-7, with D perhaps matching TRBD1 (5 bases). Trimming pared 5 bases from V and 0 bases from J, leaving 17 bases between. The V gene's germline CDR1 is SEHNR and CDR2 FQNEAQ (reference sequence). The CDR3 totals 16 residues. This CDR3 reads CASSEDFFRASYEQYF. The CDR3 DNA sequence: TGTGCCAGCAGCGAAGACTTTTTCAGGGCCTCCTACGAGCAGTACTTC.

This chain uses TRBV30 with TRBJ2-1, with D possibly TRBD2 on 6 matching bases. The CDR3 sequence is 12 residues long. Trimming stripped 8 bases from V and 9 bases from J, with 17 bases between. CDR1 GTSNPN and CDR2 SVGIG come from the germline V gene (reference sequence). Here the CDR3 reads CALTPAGSEQFF. In DNA form, the CDR3 reads TGTGCCCTGACACCGGCGGGGTCTGAGCAGTTCTTC.

The DNA of the CDR3 is TGCAGTGCTAGCCTGGAGCCAACCTACAATGAGCAGTTCTTC. The encoded protein is CSASLEPTYNEQFF. The chain carries TRBV20-1 and TRBJ2-1; D remains unclear. Germline V gene data show CDR1 as DFQATT and CDR2 as SNEGSKA (reference sequence). V gave up 3 bases and J gave up 2 bases, with 11 bases separating them. The CDR3 runs to 14 residues.

The chain uses TRBV9 and TRBJ2-5; 7 nucleotides agree with TRBD1. Germline loops: CDR1 SGDLS, CDR2 YYNGEE. The ends lost 6 bases at V and 5 bases at J; junction bases unmatched: 7. This CDR3 region has 13 residues. The CDR3 region is CASILGGGETQYF. The DNA for the CDR3 is TGTGCCAGCATCTTAGGGGGCGGGGAGACCCAGTACTTC.

The genes are TRBV19 and TRBJ2-1; D is ambiguous. The germline V and J ends were trimmed by 2 bases and 0 bases, with 8 bases remaining between them. Germline V gene lookup returns CDR1 LNHDA and CDR2 SQIVND (reference sequence). The CDR3 has 15 residues. The CDR3 DNA sequence: TGTGCCAGTAGTATACCGGCTAGCTCCTACAATGAGCAGTTCTTC. It yields the protein CASSIPASSYNEQFF.

The chain has TRBV30 and TRBJ2-1, with 8 bases aligning to TRBD1. This CDR3 has 13 residues. The ends lost 0 bases at V and 9 bases at J; junction bases unmatched: 4. Germline CDR1 reads GTSNPN; CDR2 reads SVGIG (reference sequence). DNA of the CDR3: TGTGCCTGGAGTGTCACAGGGGGGAGTGAGCAGTTCTTC. This encodes CAWSVTGGSEQFF. Complete variable domain (other parts from reference TRBV30 and TRBJ2-1): SQTIHQWPATLVQPVGSPLSLECTVEGTSNPNLYWYRQAAGRGLQLLFYSVGIGQISSEVPQNLSASRPQDRQFILSSKKLLLSDSGFYLCAWSVTGGSEQFFGPGTRLTVL.

This rearrangement joins TRBV27 to TRBJ2-2, with D possibly called TRBD1 or TRBD2 (6 bases each). The V end lost 1 base, the J end lost 6 bases, and 9 bases lay between the germline ends. In germline, CDR1 is MNHEY, CDR2 SMNVEV (reference sequence). The CDR3 has 14 residues. The CDR3 DNA reads TGTGCCAGCAGTTTATTGGGGGGCGCCGGGGAGCTGTTTTTT. Translation gives CASSLLGGAGELFF.

This chain links TRBV20-1 with TRBJ1-5; D is unresolved. The CDR3 is made up of 19 amino acids. V shed 3 bases and J shed 0 bases, with 24 bases lying between them. Germline V gives CDR1 DFQATT, CDR2 SNEGSKA (reference sequence). The DNA for the CDR3 is TGCAGTGCTAGCCGAAGAACGTCCGGGTCTGGGAGTAGCAATCAGCCCCAGCATTTT. This encodes CSASRRTSGSGSSNQPQHF.

The chain uses TRBV19 and TRBJ1-5; 9 nucleotides align to TRBD1. The CDR3 extends over 15 amino acids. Germline CDR1 is LNHDA and CDR2 is SQIVND (reference sequence). With V trimmed by 4 bases and J by 7 bases, 8 bases remained unmatched. The CDR3 reads CASSNPTGGEQPQHF. The DNA of the CDR3 is TGTGCCAGTAGTAACCCTACAGGGGGCGAGCAGCCCCAGCATTTT.

The chain uses TRBV20-1 and TRBJ2-7; 8 bases are shared with TRBD1. V lost 6 bases, J lost 2 bases, and 15 bases stayed unmatched. The CDR3 is 16 residues long. Germline V CDR1 and CDR2: DFQATT, SNEGSKA (reference sequence). The DNA for the CDR3 is TGCAGTGCCACACGCACAGGGGGGTCTGAGGCCTACGAGCAGTACTTC. This translates into CSATRTGGSEAYEQYF.

The chain links TRBV7-9 to TRBJ1-1, with 8 bases that match TRBD1. The CDR3 consists of 15 residues. V trimming: 5 bases; J trimming: 2 bases; junction bases outside the gene matches: 7. The germline CDR1 and CDR2 sequences are SEHNR and FQNEAQ (reference sequence). CDR3 protein: CASSQSTGVNTEAFF. For the CDR3, the DNA is TGTGCCAGCAGCCAATCGACAGGGGTCAACACTGAAGCTTTCTTT.

This rearrangement joins TRBV5-6 to TRBJ2-7, with TRBD1 matching 10 bases. Germline CDR1 SGHDT, CDR2 YYEEEE. Trimming took 3 bases from V and 4 from J; bases not matched to a gene: 10. This CDR3 comprises 16 residues. CDR3: CASSSSTGGFPYEQYF. The CDR3 coding sequence is TGTGCCAGCAGCTCGTCGACAGGGGGCTTCCCGTACGAGCAGTACTTC.

The J gene is TRBJ1-2, the V gene TRBV20-1; D remains unclear. Looked up from germline, CDR1 is DFQATT and CDR2 is SNEGSKA (reference sequence). V lost 5 bases to trimming and J lost 3 bases, with 13 bases between them. The CDR3 runs 13 residues. Written as DNA, the CDR3 is TGCAGTGCTTTAACCCCCCCCGACTATGGCTACACCTTC. It codes for CSALTPPDYGYTF.

For the CDR3, the DNA is TGTGCCTGGAGTGTAGCGGAGCTATACGAGCAGTACTTC. Amino acids: CAWSVAELYEQYF. This sequence joins TRBV30 and TRBJ2-7, with TRBD2 as a possible D gene (5 bases). The CDR3 has 13 amino acids. Germline values: CDR1 GTSNPN, CDR2 SVGIG (reference sequence). The V and J ends lost 0 bases and 4 bases respectively, with 10 bases between them.

This chain connects TRBV15 to TRBJ1-2; D gene ambiguous. The CDR3 is 15 residues long. Germline values: CDR1 LNHNV, CDR2 YYDKDF (reference sequence). V was cut by 0 bases and J by 7 bases, with 15 bases left in between. CDR3 coding DNA: TGTGCCACCAGCAGAGATGAAGCGTCAGGTAGTGGCTACACCTTC. This translates into CATSRDEASGSGYTF.

The chain joins TRBV29-1 to TRBJ2-7; 10 nucleotides agree with TRBD2. V was pared by 1 base and J by 2 bases, with 5 bases of the junction left unmatched. Germline CDR1 SQVTM, CDR2 ANQGSEA. The CDR3 totals 15 residues. The CDR3 nucleotides read TGCAGCGTTGAAGCCCTTAGCGGGAGGCCCTACGAGCAGTACTTC. It encodes CSVEALSGRPYEQYF.

J is TRBJ2-7 and V is TRBV7-6; unclear D gene. Germline CDR1 reads SGHVS; CDR2 reads FNYEAQ. Trimming removed 1 base at V and 6 bases at J, with 7 bases between. The CDR3 covers 12 residues. This chain's CDR3 is CASSLVPGEQYF. CDR3 nucleotide sequence: TGTGCCAGCAGCTTAGTTCCGGGCGAGCAGTACTTC.

The rearrangement joins TRBV3-1 to TRBJ1-2, with D tentatively TRBD1 (5 bases). Germline CDR1 LGHDT, CDR2 YNNKEL (reference sequence). V dropped 3 bases and J dropped 2 bases, with 10 bases sitting between them. The CDR3 runs to 14 residues. CDR3 in DNA: TGTGCCAGCAGCCATGAGGGGTTGAACTATGGCTACACCTTC. It encodes CASSHEGLNYGYTF.